This TCR beta chain was retrieved from a study of blood T cell repertoires in COVID-19. Overall study: T cells, B-cell-depleted T cells, or PBMCs provided the cDNA or gDNA that served as material.

Per the original data handling: Quantification of nucleated cells was approximated via reference gene primer amplification. Only in-frame clones appear in the TCRdb table, and some are missing; sequencing was by immunoSEQ multiplex PCR. The V and J calls and the clone size are those of that table, but D and trimming were determined from the DNA. There are about 60,000 clones in the sample; about 91% occur only once, and approximately 17% lies in the top ten. The germline gives CDR1 SGHNT, CDR2 YENEEA. J lost 5 bases, V lost 4 bases, and 1 base had no gene match. The CDR3 totals 12 residues. Sequencing was performed on peripheral blood. This TCR derives from a woman of 80 years or more with active COVID-19. The chain has TRBV11-3 and TRBJ2-7, with 8 bases lining up with TRBD1. For the CDR3, the DNA is TGTGCCAGCAGCTCGACAGGGGACGAGCAGTACTTC. This translates into CASSSTGDEQYF. The full variable domain, completed using reference TRBV11-3 and TRBJ2-7, is EAGVVQSPRYKIIEKKQPVAFWCNPISGHNTLYWYLQNLGQGPELLIRYENEEAVDDSQLPKDRFSAERLKGVDSTLKIQPAELGDSAVYLCASSSTGDEQYFGPGTRLTVT.